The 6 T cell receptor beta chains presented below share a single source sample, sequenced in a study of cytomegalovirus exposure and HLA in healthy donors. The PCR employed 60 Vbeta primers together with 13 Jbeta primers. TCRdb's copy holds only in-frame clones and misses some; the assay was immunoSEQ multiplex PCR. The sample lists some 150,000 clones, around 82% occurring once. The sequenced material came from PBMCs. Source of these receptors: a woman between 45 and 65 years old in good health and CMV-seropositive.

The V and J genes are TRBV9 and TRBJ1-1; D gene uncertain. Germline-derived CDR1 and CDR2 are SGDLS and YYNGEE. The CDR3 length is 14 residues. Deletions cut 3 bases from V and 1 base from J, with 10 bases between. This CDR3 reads CASSARSGNTEAFF. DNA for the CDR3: TGTGCCAGCAGCGCCCGCAGTGGGAACACTGAAGCTTTCTTT.

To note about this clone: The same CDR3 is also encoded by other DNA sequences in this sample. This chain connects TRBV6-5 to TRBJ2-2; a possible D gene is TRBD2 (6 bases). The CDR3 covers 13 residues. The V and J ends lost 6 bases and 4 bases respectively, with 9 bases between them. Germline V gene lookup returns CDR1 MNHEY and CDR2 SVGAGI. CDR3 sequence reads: CASRTRGTGELFF. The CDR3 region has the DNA TGTGCCAGCAGAACGCGGGGCACCGGGGAGCTGTTTTTT.

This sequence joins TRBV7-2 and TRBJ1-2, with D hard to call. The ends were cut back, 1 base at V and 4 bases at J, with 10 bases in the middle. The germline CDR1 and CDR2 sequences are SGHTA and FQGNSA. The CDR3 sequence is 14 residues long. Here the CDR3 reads CASSLEQTVYGYTF. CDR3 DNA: TGTGCCAGCAGCTTAGAACAGACCGTCTATGGCTACACCTTC.

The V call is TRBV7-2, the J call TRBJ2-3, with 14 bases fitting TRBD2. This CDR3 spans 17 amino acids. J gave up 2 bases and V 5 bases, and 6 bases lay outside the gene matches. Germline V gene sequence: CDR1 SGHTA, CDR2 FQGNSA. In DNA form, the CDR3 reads TGTGCCAGCAGCCCTCCGACTAGCGGGGGGGCCACAGATACGCAGTATTTT. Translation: CASSPPTSGGATDTQYF.

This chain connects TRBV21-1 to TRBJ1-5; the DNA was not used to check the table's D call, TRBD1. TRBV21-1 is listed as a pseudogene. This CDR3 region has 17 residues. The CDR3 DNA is TGTGCCAGCAGCAATTTTCGGATGGCAGGGGGCAATCAGCCCCAGCATTTT. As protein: CASSNFRMAGGNQPQHF.

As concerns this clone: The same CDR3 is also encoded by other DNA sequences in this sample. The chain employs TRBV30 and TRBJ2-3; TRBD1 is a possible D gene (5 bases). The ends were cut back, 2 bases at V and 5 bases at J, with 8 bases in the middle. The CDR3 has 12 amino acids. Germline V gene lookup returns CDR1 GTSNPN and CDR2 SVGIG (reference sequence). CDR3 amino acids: CAWSRGGDTQYF. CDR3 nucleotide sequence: TGTGCCTGGAGTAGGGGTGGAGATACGCAGTATTTT.